Reported below is one T cell receptor beta chain. These data come from a study of T cell changes during pregnancy in multiple sclerosis. Clones were read by immunoSEQ multiplex PCR, and TCRdb kept only the in-frame ones, dropping some. Counted here are about 100,000 clones, almost 95% occurring once; the ten biggest clones make up 0.9%. V lost 7 bases and J 2 bases, leaving 17 bases between the germline ends. CDR1 and CDR2 (germline): MDHEN, SYDVKM. CDR3 length: 15 residues. The sample in question was peripheral blood, obtained before pregnancy. The clonotype originates from a female donor with multiple sclerosis, enrolled in a pregnancy study. J is TRBJ1-1 and V is TRBV28; perhaps TRBD1 as D (6 bases). The DNA of the CDR3 is TGTGCCAGCATTAAGAGGGGGGAGGGAAACACTGAAGCTTTCTTT. The encoded protein is CASIKRGEGNTEAFF.